Listed below are T cell receptor beta chains from one sample, sequenced in a study of T-cell memory formation after mild COVID-19. One entry per CDR3 protein, called by TCRdb with MiXCR from the 5' RACE reads. The sample records approximately 440,000 distinct CDR3 sequences, 15% to 25% being singletons. Sample: PBMCs or a T cell subset sorted from them (not recorded which). The source of these receptors is an adult woman who had mild COVID-19 (a few samples of this study predate the infection). Cell type and time point are not known. Each CDR3 is given with its conserved first and last residue. The order of the fields is clone size, D gene, J gene, CDR3 length, V gene, CDR3 DNA, CDR3 protein. The D gene is left open where the match is weak. Clone sizes are given selectively: once, few, many, or a class where the clone is expanded.

size: few
D: TRBD2
J: TRBJ2-5
length: 15
V: TRBV5-5
DNA: TGTGCCAGCAGCTTACTAGCGGGGGAACAAGAGACCCAGTACTTC
CDR3: CASSLLAGEQETQYF

size: NA
D: TRBD2
J: TRBJ2-1
length: 13
V: TRBV20-1
DNA: TGCAGTGCTTCGAGGACTAGTAGGAATGAGCAGTTCTTC
CDR3: CSASRTSRNEQFF

size: NA
D: NA
J: TRBJ2-7
length: 11
V: TRBV6-6
DNA: TGTGCCAGCAGAGGAGCCGGGGAGCAGTACTTC
CDR3: CASRGAGEQYF

size: NA
D: NA
J: TRBJ1-1
length: 14
V: TRBV18
DNA: TGTGCCAGCTCACCCACAATACGGAACACTGAAGCTTTCTTT
CDR3: CASSPTIRNTEAFF

size: NA
D: NA
J: TRBJ2-1
length: 18
V: TRBV9
DNA: TGTGCCAGCAGCGTAGCCTTCACTTTGGGGGAGAGGGAGAATGAGCAGTTCTTC
CDR3: CASSVAFTLGERENEQFF

size: NA
D: NA
J: TRBJ1-6
length: 14
V: TRBV7-9
DNA: TGTGCCAGCAGCTTTGACAGAGATAATTCACCCCTCCACTTT
CDR3: CASSFDRDNSPLHF

size: NA
D: TRBD2
J: TRBJ2-7
length: 11
V: TRBV12-3/TRBV12-4
DNA: TGTGCCAGCAGTTTAGGCGGGGGGCAGTACTTC
CDR3: CASSLGGGQYF

size: NA
D: NA
J: TRBJ1-2
length: 14
V: TRBV6-5
DNA: TGTGCCAGCAGTTACTCGAAGGGGCTCTATGGCTACACCTTC
CDR3: CASSYSKGLYGYTF

size: NA
D: TRBD2
J: TRBJ2-5
length: 14
V: TRBV6-1
DNA: TGTGCCAGCATGGAGCGGGGGGGCGTCGAGACCCAGTACTTC
CDR3: CASMERGGVETQYF

size: few
D: NA
J: TRBJ1-2
length: 15
V: TRBV4-1
DNA: TGCGCCAGCAGCCTGGTTGGAGGGAACAACTATGGCTACACCTTC
CDR3: CASSLVGGNNYGYTF

size: NA
D: NA
J: TRBJ1-2
length: 14
V: TRBV27
DNA: TGTGCCAGCAGTTTATCGGGACCTAACTATGGCTACACCTTC
CDR3: CASSLSGPNYGYTF

size: few
D: TRBD1
J: TRBJ1-1
length: 15
V: TRBV9
DNA: TGTGCCAGCAGCCCATCCGGGACAGGGGGCCCTGAAGCTTTCTTT
CDR3: CASSPSGTGGPEAFF

size: NA
D: TRBD2
J: TRBJ2-2
length: 19
V: TRBV15
DNA: TGTGCCACCAGCAGAGATCGGCTAGCGGGAGGGCCCGGCACCGGGGAGCTGTTTTTT
CDR3: CATSRDRLAGGPGTGELFF

size: NA
D: TRBD2
J: TRBJ2-3
length: 15
V: TRBV9
DNA: TGTGCCAGCAGCGCCGCTAGCGGAGGCACAGATACGCAGTATTTT
CDR3: CASSAASGGTDTQYF